The source of this TCR beta chain is a study of blood T cell repertoires in COVID-19. Whole-study context: Whether acute or convalescent, the COVID-19 samples came from the United States, Italy and Spain. The cDNA or gDNA used as material had been derived from T cells, B-cell-depleted T cells, or PBMCs.

Germline CDR1 reads LNHNV; CDR2 reads YYDKDF (reference sequence). The trim removed 7 bases at V and 4 bases at J, leaving 9 bases unmatched. The length of the CDR3 is 16 residues. Per the original methods: Amplified reference gene primers provided the basis for estimating nucleated cell counts. The repertoire was sequenced with immunoSEQ multiplex PCR; TCRdb's copy has only in-frame clones and lacks some. V and J calls and clone size are those listed in that table; D and trimming were worked out from the DNA. The data hold 110,000 to 150,000 clones, with 85% to 90% observed a single time. The V and J genes are TRBV15 and TRBJ2-1; 11 bases align to TRBD2. Material: peripheral blood. This clonotype was sampled from a woman aged 55 to 70 with acute or convalescent COVID-19. Written as DNA, the CDR3 is TGTGCCACCACCAATAGACTAGCGGGGAATTACAATGAGCAGTTCTTC. Translated: CATTNRLAGNYNEQFF.